This T cell receptor (beta chain) was identified in a study of post-analysis software for immune sequencing data. Germline CDR1 reads MGHRA; CDR2 reads YSYEKL. The CDR3 sequence is 16 residues long. The V and J ends lost 0 bases and 2 bases respectively, with 11 bases between them. TCR beta cDNA libraries had unique molecular identifiers. One entry per CDR3 protein, called by TCRdb with MiXCR from the PCR reads. The sample records 700,000 to 900,000 distinct CDR3 sequences, around 46% being singletons. The study, taken as a whole, reports: About 5 TRBV segments, including TRBV5-6, TRBV5-1 and TRBV20-1, were more frequent in patients than controls.

The sample holds a few counts of this clonotype. Its antigen is unknown. The receptor comes from a girl aged 5-17 years with multiple sclerosis. V is TRBV4-1 and J is TRBJ2-1, with D perhaps TRBD1 (6 bases). The specimen sequenced was blood. For the CDR3, the DNA is TGCGCCAGCAGCCAAGATCATGACAGGCCCTACAATGAGCAGTTCTTC. Its translation: CASSQDHDRPYNEQFF.